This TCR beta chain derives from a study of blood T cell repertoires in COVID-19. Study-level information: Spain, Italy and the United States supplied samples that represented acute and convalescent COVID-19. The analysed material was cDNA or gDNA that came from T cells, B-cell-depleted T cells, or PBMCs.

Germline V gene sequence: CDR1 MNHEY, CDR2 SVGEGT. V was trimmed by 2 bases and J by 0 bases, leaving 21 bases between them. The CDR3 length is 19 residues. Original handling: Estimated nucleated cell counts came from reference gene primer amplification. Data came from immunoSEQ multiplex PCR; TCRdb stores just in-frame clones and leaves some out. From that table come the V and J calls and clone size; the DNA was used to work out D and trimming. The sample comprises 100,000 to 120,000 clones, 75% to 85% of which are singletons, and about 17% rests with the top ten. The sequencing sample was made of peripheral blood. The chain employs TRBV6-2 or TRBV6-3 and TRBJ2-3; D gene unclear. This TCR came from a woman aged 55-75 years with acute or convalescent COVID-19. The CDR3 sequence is CASSYINRHGRFSTDTQYF. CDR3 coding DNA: TGTGCCAGCAGTTACATTAATAGACACGGAAGATTTAGCACAGATACGCAGTATTTT.